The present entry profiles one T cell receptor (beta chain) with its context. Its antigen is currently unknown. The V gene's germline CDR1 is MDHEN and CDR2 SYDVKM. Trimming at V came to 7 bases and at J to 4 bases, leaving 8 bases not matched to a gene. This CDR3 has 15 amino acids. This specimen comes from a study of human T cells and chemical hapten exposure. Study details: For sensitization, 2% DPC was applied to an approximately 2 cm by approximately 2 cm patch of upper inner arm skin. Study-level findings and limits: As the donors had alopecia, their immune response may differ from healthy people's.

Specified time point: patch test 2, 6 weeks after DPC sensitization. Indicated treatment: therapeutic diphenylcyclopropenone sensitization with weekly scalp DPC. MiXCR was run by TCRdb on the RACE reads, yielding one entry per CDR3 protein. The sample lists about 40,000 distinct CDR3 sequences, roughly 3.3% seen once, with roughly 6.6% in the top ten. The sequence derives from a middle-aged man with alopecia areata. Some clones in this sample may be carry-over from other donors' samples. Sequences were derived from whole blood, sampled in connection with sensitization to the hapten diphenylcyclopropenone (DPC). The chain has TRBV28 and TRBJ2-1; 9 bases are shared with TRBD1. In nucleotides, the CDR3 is TGTGCCAGCAATACAGGGACAGGGCTGTACAATGAGCAGTTCTTC. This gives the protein CASNTGTGLYNEQFF.